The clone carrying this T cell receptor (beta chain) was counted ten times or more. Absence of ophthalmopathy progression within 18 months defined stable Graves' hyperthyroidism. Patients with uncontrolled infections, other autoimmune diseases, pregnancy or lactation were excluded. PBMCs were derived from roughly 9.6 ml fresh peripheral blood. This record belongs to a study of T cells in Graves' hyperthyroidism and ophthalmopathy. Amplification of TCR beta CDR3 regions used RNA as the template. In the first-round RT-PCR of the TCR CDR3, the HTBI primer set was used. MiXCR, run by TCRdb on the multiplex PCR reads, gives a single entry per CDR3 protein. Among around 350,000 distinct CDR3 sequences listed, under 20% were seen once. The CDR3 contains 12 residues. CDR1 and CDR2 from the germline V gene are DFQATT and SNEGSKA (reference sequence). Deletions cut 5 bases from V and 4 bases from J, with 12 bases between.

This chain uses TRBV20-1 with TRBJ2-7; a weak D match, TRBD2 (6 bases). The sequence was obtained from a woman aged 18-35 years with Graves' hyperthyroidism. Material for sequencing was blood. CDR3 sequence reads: CSAYGRGYEQYF. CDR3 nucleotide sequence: TGCAGTGCTTACGGTCGGGGGTACGAGCAGTACTTC.